A selection of T cell receptor beta chains follows, all from one sample in a study of cytomegalovirus exposure and HLA in healthy donors. Produced via immunoSEQ multiplex PCR; TCRdb's table is partial and in-frame only. The repertoire holds more than 95,000 clones, with roughly 79% as singletons. Sequenced input: PBMCs. The source is a female donor in good health and CMV-seropositive. CDR3s include the opening cysteine and the closing phenylalanine or tryptophan. The D gene is left open where the match is weak. Only some rows state a clone size, as once, few, many or a class for expanded clones.

v_call	d_call	clone_size	j_call	cdr3_nt	cdr3_aa
TRBV28	.	few	TRBJ1-1	TGTGCCAGCAATGCTCTCGGCGGTACTGAAGCTTTCTTT	CASNALGGTEAFF
TRBV4-3	TRBD1	.	TRBJ1-1	TGCGCCAGCAGCCAAGATGGGGGGGACAGGGCTGAAGCTTTCTTT	CASSQDGGDRAEAFF
TRBV2	.	.	TRBJ1-4	TGTGCCAGCAGTGAACCTGTGTCAGGGTTTGACGAAAAACTGTTTTTT	CASSEPVSGFDEKLFF
TRBV6-5	.	.	TRBJ1-4	TGTGCCAGCAGTTACGGGGCACTAACTAATGAAAAACTGTTTTTT	CASSYGALTNEKLFF
TRBV28	.	.	TRBJ1-2	TGTGCCAGCAGTTCGGGTTGGCAGCGACGCTATGGCTACACCTTC	CASSSGWQRRYGYTF
TRBV5-8	.	.	TRBJ1-1	TGTGCCAGCAGCTTGGATGGGGGGGTCAGTACGAACACTGAAGCTTTCTTT	CASSLDGGVSTNTEAFF
TRBV2	.	few	TRBJ2-1	TGTGCCAGCAGTGACCTCCGACGGAGCAAGCAGTTCTTC	CASSDLRRSKQFF
TRBV28	TRBD2	.	TRBJ2-3	TGTGCCAGCAGTCCTCTAGCGGGAGCCACAGATACGCAGTATTTT	CASSPLAGATDTQYF
TRBV5-6	.	.	TRBJ2-1	TGTGCCAGCAGCTTTGGAGCCAATGAGCAGTTCTTC	CASSFGANEQFF
TRBV7-2	TRBD2	.	TRBJ2-5	TGTGCCAGCAGCTTAAGGGCGGGGGGCCAAGAGACCCAGTACTTC	CASSLRAGGQETQYF
TRBV6-1	TRBD1	.	TRBJ1-4	TGTGCCAGCACCCGGGACAGGTTAAATGAAAAACTGTTTTTT	CASTRDRLNEKLFF
TRBV6-5	.	.	TRBJ2-6	TGTGCCAGCAGCCGACAGAGCTCTGGGGCCAACGTCCTGACTTTC	CASSRQSSGANVLTF